These 9 T cell receptor beta chains were all obtained from the same sample, sequenced in a study of glioma-infiltrating T cells after dendritic cell vaccination. Time point noted: after dendritic cell vaccination, including at tumor progression/relapse. Clones were sequenced by immunoSEQ multiplex PCR, and TCRdb holds only the in-frame ones, with some missing. The sample has 75,000 to 85,000 clones, more than 75% seen once. Material: blood, obtained after dendritic cell vaccination. These receptors were collected from a human donor with glioblastoma.

The chain uses TRBV19 and TRBJ2-6, with D perhaps matching TRBD2 (6 bases). The CDR3 totals 16 residues. V shed 3 bases and J shed 1 base, with 10 bases lying between them. CDR1 LNHDA and CDR2 SQIVND come from the germline V gene (reference sequence). Written as DNA, the CDR3 is TGTGCCAGTAGTATTTCAGGACTATCTGGGGCCAACGTCCTGACTTTC. Its translation is CASSISGLSGANVLTF. The full variable domain, rest sourced from reference TRBV19 and TRBJ2-6, is DGGITQSPKYLFRKEGQNVTLSCEQNLNHDAMYWYRQDPGQGLRLIYYSQIVNDFQKGDIAEGYSVSREKKESFPLTVTSAQKNPTAFYLCASSISGLSGANVLTFGAGSRLTVL.

The chain uses TRBV10-3 and TRBJ2-5; 7 bases are a match to TRBD2. From germline, CDR1 is ENHRY and CDR2 SYGVKD. The CDR3 is made up of 11 amino acids. The V segment lost 10 bases and the J segment 5 bases; nucleotides outside the gene matches: 4. Here the CDR3 reads CATRGYETQYF. The CDR3 nucleotides are TGTGCCACGCGGGGGTATGAGACCCAGTACTTC.

The rearrangement joins TRBV11-3 to TRBJ2-1; a possible D gene is TRBD2 (6 bases). Looked up from germline, CDR1 is SGHNT and CDR2 is YENEEA. Trimming cost V 5 bases and J 6 bases, with 8 bases left between them. The length of the CDR3 is 12 residues. CDR3 sequence: CASSKAGNEQFF. CDR3 bases: TGTGCCAGCAGCAAAGCGGGCAATGAGCAGTTCTTC.

The CDR3 sequence is CASSLEPGNQPQHF. Here the CDR3 DNA reads TGTGCCAGCAGCTTGGAGCCAGGGAATCAGCCCCAGCATTTT. The V call is TRBV5-4, the J call TRBJ1-5; TRBD1 might be the D (5 bases). Trimming stripped 0 bases from V and 4 bases from J, with 8 bases between. Germline V lookup: CDR1 SGHNT, CDR2 YYREEE (reference sequence). The CDR3 is 14 amino acids. Complete variable domain (other parts from reference TRBV5-4 and TRBJ1-5): ETGVTQSPTHLIKTRGQQVTLRCSSQSGHNTVSWYQQALGQGPQFIFQYYREEENGRGNFPPRFSGLQFPNYSSELNVNALELDDSALYLCASSLEPGNQPQHFGDGTRLSIL.

The CDR3 DNA is TGTGCCAGCAGCCCCACGGGGGGAAACACCATATATTTT. The encoded protein is CASSPTGGNTIYF. This chain joins TRBV9 and TRBJ1-3; D remains unclear. Trimming left V 4 bases short and J 4 bases short, with 9 bases between. This CDR3 is 13 amino acids long. Germline loops: CDR1 SGDLS, CDR2 YYNGEE.

This clone was found once. The chain has TRBV6-1 and TRBJ1-1; D unclear. Trimming pared 4 bases from V and 6 bases from J, leaving 15 bases between. Germline V gene lookup returns CDR1 MNHNS and CDR2 SASEGT. This CDR3 has 14 residues. The CDR3 nucleotides read TGTGCCAGCAGTGTGGATCCTACGAGGGCTGAAGCTTTCTTT. This sequence encodes CASSVDPTRAEAFF.

The chain couples TRBV9 to TRBJ2-5; TRBD2 matches 10 bases. V lost 3 bases to trimming and J lost 5 bases; unmatched junction nucleotides: 7. This CDR3 is built from 15 residues. Looked up from germline, CDR1 is SGDLS and CDR2 is YYNGEE. CDR3 in amino acids: CASSAGTSAVETQYF. Here the CDR3 DNA reads TGTGCCAGCAGCGCCGGGACTAGCGCGGTGGAGACCCAGTACTTC.

V is TRBV6-5 and J is TRBJ2-7, with TRBD2 matching 9 bases. The CDR3 is made up of 15 amino acids. Germline CDR1 MNHEY, CDR2 SVGAGI. The V and J ends lost 6 bases and 7 bases, in that order; junction bases with no gene match: 13. CDR3 in DNA: TGTGCCAGCAGGCCCTCTAGCGGGACCCCGGGGGAGCAGTACTTC. Encoded protein: CASRPSSGTPGEQYF.

This clone was recorded once. The rearrangement joins TRBV21-1 to TRBJ2-1; the DNA was not used to check the table's D call, TRBD2. TRBV21-1 is classified as a pseudogene. The CDR3 totals 16 residues. In DNA, the CDR3 is TGTGCCAGCAGCAAAGAGCCGGCCCGGGGGGGGGATGAGCAGTTCTTC. It translates to CASSKEPARGGDEQFF.